Described below is a single T cell receptor beta chain sequence and its context. Its target is unknown. The assay was immunoSEQ multiplex PCR, and TCRdb's table has in-frame clones only and misses some. This sample carries around 170,000 clones, roughly 87% of them seen once, and the ten largest clones take 5.5% to 6%. V lost 4 bases to trimming and J lost 0 bases, with 10 bases between them. The CDR3 is 14 amino acids. CDR1 is SGHTA, CDR2 FQGNSA, per germline. These data come from a study of Ad26.COV2.S vaccination and SARS-CoV-2 variants. Findings and caveats of the study: The authors reported substantial breadth in spike-specific CD8+ and CD4+ T cell responses after vaccination. Vaccine recipients and placebo recipients showed similar non-spike TCR breadth. Relative to placebo recipients, vaccine recipients exhibited elevated spike-specific TCR breadth.

The material sequenced was peripheral blood, taken after recovery from COVID-19. The sequence derives from a human donor who had recovered from COVID-19. This chain links TRBV7-2 with TRBJ2-7, with D possibly TRBD2 on 5 matching bases. The CDR3 DNA reads as TGTGCCAGCAGCTCCCGGGATTTCTCCTACGAGCAGTACTTC. Residues: CASSSRDFSYEQYF.